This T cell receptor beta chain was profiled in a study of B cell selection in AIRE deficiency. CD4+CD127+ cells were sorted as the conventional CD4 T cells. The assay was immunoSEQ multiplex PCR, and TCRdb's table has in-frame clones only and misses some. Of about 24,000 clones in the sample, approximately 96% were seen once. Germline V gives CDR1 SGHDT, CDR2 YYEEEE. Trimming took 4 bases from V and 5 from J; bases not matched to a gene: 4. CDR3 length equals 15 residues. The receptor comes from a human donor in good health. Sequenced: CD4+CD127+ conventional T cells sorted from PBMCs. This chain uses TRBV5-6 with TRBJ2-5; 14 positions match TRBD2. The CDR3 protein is CASSRLAGGQETQYF. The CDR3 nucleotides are TGTGCCAGCAGCAGACTAGCGGGGGGGCAGGAGACCCAGTACTTC.